The 31 T cell receptor beta chains given below trace back to one sample, sequenced in a study of T cells of healthy individuals. TCRdb reprocessed the 5' RACE reads via MiXCR and lists one record per CDR3 protein. The table includes around 100,000 distinct CDR3 sequences, 17% detected once. The receptor set was obtained from a human donor in good health.

This clonotype turned up a few times. The chain links TRBV6-2 or TRBV6-3 to TRBJ1-2, with TRBD1 as a possible D gene (5 bases). Per the germline V gene, CDR1 is MNHEY and CDR2 is SVGEGT. V lost 11 bases and J 4 bases, leaving 23 bases between the germline ends. This CDR3 has 15 amino acids. The CDR3 reads CAAYTMGVQTYGYTF. CDR3 bases: TGTGCCGCCTACACCATGGGGGTACAGACCTATGGCTACACCTTC.

The rearrangement uses TRBV12-3 or TRBV12-4 and TRBJ2-7, with no clear D. The CDR3 is 14 amino acids. V was pared by 6 bases and J by 2 bases, with 14 bases between. The CDR3 here is CASSWLTLPYEQYF. CDR3 in DNA: TGTGCCAGCAGCTGGCTGACCCTCCCCTACGAGCAGTACTTC.

The V gene is TRBV2, the J gene TRBJ2-3, with D possibly TRBD2 on 5 matching bases. The CDR3 runs 14 residues. Trimming shortened V by 3 bases and J by 5 bases, and 12 bases separated the two germline ends. Germline V gene lookup returns CDR1 SNHLY and CDR2 FYNNEI. The CDR3 protein is CASSEWGSEDTQYF. CDR3 in DNA: TGTGCCAGCAGTGAGTGGGGTAGCGAAGATACGCAGTATTTT.

This clonotype was counted at least ten times. The chain employs TRBV20-1 and TRBJ2-3; D tentatively fits TRBD1 or TRBD2 (5 bases each). The CDR3 runs 14 residues. Germline CDR1 is DFQATT and CDR2 is SNEGSKA (reference sequence). Trimming took 8 bases from V and 4 from J, leaving 19 bases between them. The CDR3 sequence is CSIHGTGTSDTQYF. Here the CDR3 DNA reads TGCAGTATACATGGAACGGGGACCTCAGATACGCAGTATTTT.

Ten or more counts support this clonotype. The J gene is TRBJ1-2, the V gene TRBV14; D might be TRBD1 (6 bases). In germline, CDR1 is SGHDN, CDR2 FVKESK. Between the trimmed V and J ends, which lost 0 bases and 9 bases, there was a span of 11 bases. This CDR3 is built from 13 residues. The CDR3 loop reads CASSQEQGRSYTF. The CDR3 DNA sequence: TGTGCCAGCAGCCAAGAACAGGGCAGAAGCTACACCTTC.

The rearrangement uses TRBV10-3 and TRBJ2-5; D call uncertain. Germline V gives CDR1 ENHRY, CDR2 SYGVKD. The CDR3 contains 13 residues. V lost 4 bases to trimming and J lost 2 bases, with 8 bases between them. DNA for the CDR3: TGTGCCATCAGTGGGGTCCATCAAGAGACCCAGTACTTC. It encodes CAISGVHQETQYF.

The chain couples TRBV7-9 to TRBJ2-1; D perhaps matches TRBD1 (6 bases). V lost 4 bases to trimming and J lost 3 bases, with 16 bases between them. The CDR3 consists of 16 residues. Germline V lookup: CDR1 SEHNR, CDR2 FQNEAQ (reference sequence). The CDR3 sequence is CASSSADRPRYNEQFF. The CDR3 nucleotides are TGTGCCAGCAGCTCCGCCGACAGGCCTCGCTACAATGAGCAGTTCTTC.

A few counts support this clonotype. The genes are TRBV19 and TRBJ2-6; unclear D gene. The germline CDR1 and CDR2 sequences are LNHDA and SQIVND (reference sequence). Trimming left V 3 bases short and J 2 bases short, with 14 bases between. This CDR3 region has 17 residues. In DNA, the CDR3 is TGTGCCAGTAGTATTCTTCCCCGGTCCGCTGGGGCCAACGTCCTGACTTTC. This sequence encodes CASSILPRSAGANVLTF. The entire variable domain, with the rest obtained from reference TRBV19 and TRBJ2-6, is as follows: DGGITQSPKYLFRKEGQNVTLSCEQNLNHDAMYWYRQDPGQGLRLIYYSQIVNDFQKGDIAEGYSVSREKKESFPLTVTSAQKNPTAFYLCASSILPRSAGANVLTFGAGSRLTVL.

This clonotype was observed a few times. This chain connects TRBV5-1 to TRBJ2-7; tentative D call: TRBD1 (6 bases). The CDR3 loop spans 15 amino acids. CDR1 SGHRS and CDR2 YFSETQ come from the germline V gene. Trimming pared 0 bases from V and 3 bases from J, leaving 13 bases between. CDR3 sequence: CASSLGPRGDYEQYF. CDR3 nucleotides: TGCGCCAGCAGCTTGGGCCCCAGGGGTGACTACGAGCAGTACTTC.

This clonotype has a handful of counts. This chain connects TRBV24-1 to TRBJ2-1; 8 bases map to TRBD2. CDR1 and CDR2 from the germline V gene are KGHDR and SFDVKD. The CDR3 runs 15 residues. V trimming: 7 bases; J trimming: 7 bases; junction bases outside the gene matches: 11. The CDR3 here is CATSDGLAGGNEQFF. CDR3 nucleotide sequence: TGTGCCACCAGCGACGGGCTAGCGGGCGGAAATGAGCAGTTCTTC.

Only one count was recorded for this clonotype. The chain is built from TRBV19 and TRBJ2-7, with 7 bases matching TRBD1. V gave up 3 bases and J gave up 7 bases; unmatched junction bases: 9. CDR1 and CDR2 from the germline V gene are LNHDA and SQIVND (reference sequence). CDR3 length equals 14 residues. The CDR3 DNA reads as TGTGCCAGTAGTATCCTCGGACAGGCCCGGGAGCAGTACTTC. This encodes CASSILGQAREQYF.

This clonotype was picked up a small number of times. This chain connects TRBV27 to TRBJ1-6, with D perhaps matching TRBD1 (6 bases). Germline CDR1 reads MNHEY; CDR2 reads SMNVEV (reference sequence). V was cut by 3 bases and J by 3 bases, with 12 bases left in between. CDR3 length equals 16 residues. The DNA for the CDR3 is TGTGCCAGCAGTTTTGGGCAGGGGTTCTATAATTCACCCCTCCACTTT. Its protein is CASSFGQGFYNSPLHF.

In its sample, this clonotype was seen a few times. Germline and junction disagree at one end, which may indicate a read error. The chain uses TRBV28 and TRBJ2-1; D not certain. CDR3 length: 13 amino acids. Germline V gives CDR1 MDHEN, CDR2 SYDVKM. CDR3 amino acids: CASSLHPLDEQFF. DNA for the CDR3: TGTGCCAGCAGTTTACACCCTTTGGATGAACAGTTCTTC.

This chain links TRBV20-1 with TRBJ2-3, with TRBD1 as a possible D gene (5 bases). The CDR3 contains 16 residues. Trimming took 0 bases from V and 2 from J, leaving 15 bases between them. Germline V gives CDR1 DFQATT, CDR2 SNEGSKA (reference sequence). The CDR3 coding sequence is TGCAGTGCTAGAGATGTCGCAGGGCCCTTCACAGATACGCAGTATTTT. The encoded protein is CSARDVAGPFTDTQYF.

The chain joins TRBV11-1 to TRBJ2-7; 7 bases are a match to TRBD1. The CDR3 covers 14 residues. V gave up 5 bases and J gave up 1 base; unmatched junction bases: 5. In germline, CDR1 is SGHAT, CDR2 FQDESV (reference sequence). CDR3 coding DNA: TGTGCCAGCAGCGCTGACAGGGATTCCTACGAGCAGTACTTC. Amino acids: CASSADRDSYEQYF.

This clonotype was seen only a few times. This chain uses TRBV28 with TRBJ1-6; perhaps TRBD1 as D (5 bases). Germline CDR1 MDHEN, CDR2 SYDVKM. The CDR3 loop spans 14 amino acids. Trimming shortened V by 3 bases and J by 6 bases, and 9 bases separated the two germline ends. CDR3 nucleotides: TGTGCCAGCAGTTTCCCCGGGACTAATTCACCCCTCCACTTT. This gives the protein CASSFPGTNSPLHF.

This clonotype has a count of ten or more. The chain is built from TRBV10-3 and TRBJ2-1, with D perhaps TRBD2 (6 bases). Trimming cost V 7 bases and J 0 bases, with 10 bases left between them. This CDR3 spans 14 amino acids. Germline CDR1 reads ENHRY; CDR2 reads SYGVKD. CDR3 bases: TGTGCCATCATGGACGGGAGCTCCTACAATGAGCAGTTCTTC. It codes for CAIMDGSSYNEQFF.

This clonotype was counted ten times or more. V and J are TRBV4-2 and TRBJ1-4; 9 bases fit TRBD1. CDR3 length equals 16 residues. Trimming took 0 bases from V and 10 from J; bases not matched to a gene: 9. Germline V gene lookup returns CDR1 LGHNA and CDR2 YNFKEQ. The CDR3 sequence: CASSQDPGTGNGKLFF. CDR3 DNA sequence: TGTGCCAGCAGCCAAGATCCCGGGACAGGGAACGGAAAACTGTTTTTT.

This chain uses TRBV12-3 or TRBV12-4 with TRBJ2-2; 7 nucleotides agree with TRBD1. V lost 4 bases, J lost 2 bases, and 1 base stayed unmatched. CDR3 length equals 14 residues. The CDR3: CASSWDRNTGELFF. The CDR3 DNA reads TGTGCCAGCAGTTGGGACAGAAACACCGGGGAGCTGTTTTTT.

This rearrangement joins TRBV20-1 to TRBJ2-3; 7 bases map to TRBD2. CDR3 length equals 14 residues. CDR1 is DFQATT and CDR2 is SNEGSKA in the germline V gene (reference sequence). V shed 1 base, J shed 3 bases, and the junction held 4 bases outside the gene matches. The CDR3 sequence: CSARVIGGTDTQYF. The CDR3 DNA sequence: TGCAGTGCTAGAGTAATCGGGGGGACAGATACGCAGTATTTT.

The rearrangement links TRBV28 to TRBJ2-3; TRBD1 or TRBD2 may be the D gene (6 bases each). The germline CDR1 and CDR2 sequences are MDHEN and SYDVKM. V lost 5 bases, J lost 4 bases, and 16 bases lay in between. The CDR3 is 15 amino acids. The CDR3 here is CASSPPRGGPDTQYF. CDR3 DNA: TGTGCCAGCAGTCCCCCCCGAGGGGGGCCAGATACGCAGTATTTT.

The chain uses TRBV6-5 and TRBJ2-3; D is possibly TRBD2 (6 bases). The CDR3 spans 14 residues. CDR1 is MNHEY and CDR2 is SVGAGI in the germline V gene. V was pared by 5 bases and J by 7 bases, with 16 bases between. Here the CDR3 DNA reads TGTGCCAGCAGTCCCGGGACGGGGGTACATACGCAGTATTTT. It yields the protein CASSPGTGVHTQYF.

The rearrangement links TRBV20-1 to TRBJ2-5; 9 bases agree with TRBD1. Germline values: CDR1 DFQATT, CDR2 SNEGSKA (reference sequence). The CDR3 consists of 13 residues. The V gene end was trimmed by 5 bases and the J gene end by 4 bases; junction bases not matched to a gene: 5. The CDR3 is CSARDRARETQYF. The CDR3 nucleotides are TGCAGTGCTCGGGACAGGGCGCGAGAGACCCAGTACTTC.

This clonotype was seen a few times. The V call is TRBV12-3 or TRBV12-4, the J call TRBJ2-3; TRBD2 matches at 7 bases. The CDR3 loop spans 14 amino acids. Trimming at V came to 5 bases and at J to 6 bases, leaving 8 bases not matched to a gene. In nucleotides, the CDR3 is TGTGCCAGCAGTCCGGGACTAACGTTCGATACGCAGTATTTT. This translates into CASSPGLTFDTQYF.

The chain employs TRBV21-1 and TRBJ1-1; TRBD1, the D gene given by the table, was not confirmed from the DNA. TRBV21-1 constitutes a pseudogene. The CDR3 is 14 residues long. CDR3 in amino acids: CASITDRAIPEAFF. The CDR3 DNA is TGTGCCAGCATTACGGACAGGGCTATTCCTGAAGCTTTCTTT.

This clonotype was observed at least ten times. This chain joins TRBV7-2 and TRBJ2-5; no reliable D call. The CDR3 runs 12 residues. V gave up 1 base and J gave up 5 bases, with 5 bases separating them. CDR1 is SGHTA, CDR2 FQGNSA, per germline. CDR3 sequence: CASSLGSETQYF. In DNA, the CDR3 is TGTGCCAGCAGCTTAGGTTCCGAGACCCAGTACTTC. Using reference TRBV7-2 and TRBJ2-5 for the parts outside the CDR3, the full variable domain is GAGVSQSPSNKVTEKGKDVELRCDPISGHTALYWYRQSLGQGLEFLIYFQGNSAPDKSGLPSDRFSAERTGGSVSTLTIQRTQQEDSAVYLCASSLGSETQYFGPGTRLLVL.

Written as DNA, the CDR3 is TGCGCCAGCAGCTTGGTTGCCTACAGATTCAACACCGGGGAGCTGTTTTTT. Amino acids: CASSLVAYRFNTGELFF. The chain combines TRBV5-1 with TRBJ2-2, with D unclear. CDR3 length: 17 residues. Trimming shortened V by 0 bases and J by 2 bases, and 14 bases separated the two germline ends. Germline V gene sequence: CDR1 SGHRS, CDR2 YFSETQ.

The chain is built from TRBV24-1 and TRBJ2-1; 8 nucleotides line up with TRBD2. The J segment lost 8 bases and the V segment lost 12 bases, leaving 14 bases of the junction unmatched. CDR1 and CDR2 from the germline V gene are KGHDR and SFDVKD. There are 14 residues in the CDR3. CDR3 coding DNA: TGTGCCGCAGCTCGGGGGGGCCCGGACCATGAGCAGTTCTTC. Its translation: CAAARGGPDHEQFF.

The chain is built from TRBV2 and TRBJ2-7; D remains unclear. This CDR3 is built from 11 residues. V shed 6 bases and J shed 6 bases, with 9 bases lying between them. Germline V CDR1 and CDR2: SNHLY, FYNNEI. The CDR3: CASREVGEQYF. In DNA form, the CDR3 reads TGTGCCAGCAGAGAGGTAGGCGAGCAGTACTTC.

The chain uses TRBV10-3 and TRBJ1-1, with a possible D match to TRBD1 (5 bases). Germline V gives CDR1 ENHRY, CDR2 SYGVKD. The CDR3 extends over 14 amino acids. Trimming took 0 bases from V and 1 from J, leaving 6 bases between them. The DNA of the CDR3 is TGTGCCATCAGTGAGTCGCAGGGGAACACTGAAGCTTTCTTT. Its translation: CAISESQGNTEAFF.

This chain connects TRBV5-5 to TRBJ1-1; no reliable D call. CDR1 and CDR2 from the germline V gene are SGHKS and YYEKEE (reference sequence). V was shortened by 4 bases and J by 0 bases, with 16 bases between the two germline ends. The CDR3 sequence is 16 residues long. Written as DNA, the CDR3 is TGTGCCAGCAGCCCTAATATACAGCGTATGAACACTGAAGCTTTCTTT. Its translation: CASSPNIQRMNTEAFF.